This T cell receptor beta chain was recorded in a study of blood T cells in healthy people across ages. This clonotype has just a few counts. Its antigen is unknown. The CDR3 runs 14 residues. In germline, CDR1 is LGHNA, CDR2 YNFKEQ. Deletions cut 4 bases from V and 6 bases from J, with 13 bases between. Alongside a J-beta primer mix, a sample-barcoded 5' primer served in a second PCR lasting roughly 6 to 12 cycles. TCRdb independently ran MiXCR on the 5' RACE reads; one entry per CDR3 protein. The sample carries about 1.4 million distinct CDR3 sequences, approximately 63% recorded once. Study-wide results and caveats: CMV status of donors was not determined, possibly confounding expanded clonotype changes. Naive CD4+ cells and diversity were both higher in long-lived donors than in aged donors.

The people who gave samples were healthy Caucasians from Russia, aged about 6 to 95. This TCR was recovered from a young man in good health. The rearrangement uses TRBV4-2 and TRBJ2-1; D unclear. Sequencing used blood. CDR3: CASSPNSRGNEQFF. The CDR3 DNA follows: TGTGCCAGCAGCCCTAATAGCCGAGGCAATGAGCAGTTCTTC.